Each of the 23 T cell receptor beta chains below was sequenced from the same sample in a study of cytomegalovirus exposure and HLA in healthy donors. Amplification used 60 Vbeta primers and 13 Jbeta primers. The table came from immunoSEQ multiplex PCR; TCRdb's copy has only in-frame clones and leaves some out. The sample contains roughly 200,000 clones, over 65% of which appear only once. The source material was PBMCs. Receptors were obtained from a woman aged 60-75 years in good health and CMV-seropositive.

V is TRBV5-8 and J is TRBJ1-2; a weak D match, TRBD1 (5 bases). This CDR3 has 15 amino acids. The germline V gene encodes CDR1 SGHTS and CDR2 YDEGEE. V shed 1 base and J shed 8 bases, with 18 bases lying between them. The CDR3 sequence: CASSLLGHNNRGYTF. In DNA, the CDR3 is TGTGCCAGCAGCTTGTTGGGGCACAATAATCGGGGCTACACCTTC. Drawing the rest from reference TRBV5-8 and TRBJ1-2, the complete variable domain is EAGVTQSPTHLIKTRGQQATLRCSPISGHTSVYWYQQALGLGLQFLLWYDEGEERNRGNFPPRFSGRQFPNYSSELNVNALELEDSALYLCASSLLGHNNRGYTFGSGTRLTVV.

The chain combines TRBV9 with TRBJ1-3, with 8 bases fitting TRBD1. V trimming: 4 bases; J trimming: 4 bases; junction bases outside the gene matches: 7. Germline-derived CDR1 and CDR2 are SGDLS and YYNGEE. The CDR3 totals 15 residues. CDR3 sequence (DNA): TGTGCCAGCAGCCCCGGGACAGGAGGAGGAAACACCATATATTTT. Its protein product is CASSPGTGGGNTIYF.

V is TRBV30 and J is TRBJ2-7; maybe TRBD1 (5 bases). The CDR3 length is 11 residues. Trimming cost V 3 bases and J 12 bases, with 15 bases left between them. Germline CDR1 GTSNPN, CDR2 SVGIG (reference sequence). The CDR3 spells CAWSAREGGYF. CDR3 nucleotide sequence: TGTGCCTGGAGCGCCAGGGAAGGTGGGTACTTC.

The chain employs TRBV6-1 and TRBJ2-7; 12 nucleotides agree with TRBD2. This CDR3 comprises 15 residues. V trimming: 3 bases; J trimming: 5 bases; junction bases outside the gene matches: 5. Germline values: CDR1 MNHNS, CDR2 SASEGT. The CDR3 loop is CASSEQTSGSHEQYF. CDR3 bases: TGTGCCAGCAGTGAGCAGACTAGCGGGAGTCACGAGCAGTACTTC.

This clone appeared a few times. This rearrangement joins TRBV4-3 to TRBJ2-2; unclear D gene. Germline V lookup: CDR1 LGHNA, CDR2 YSLEER. The germline V and J ends were trimmed by 0 bases and 6 bases, with 8 bases remaining between them. CDR3 size: 14 residues. In DNA, the CDR3 is TGCGCCAGCAGCCAAGATCCGGCGGCCGGGGAGCTGTTTTTT. As protein: CASSQDPAAGELFF.

The sample holds a few counts of this clone. Here the CDR3 reads CASGRTVLNTEAFF. The DNA for the CDR3 is TGTGCCAGCGGTAGGACAGTCCTGAACACTGAAGCTTTCTTT. V usage is TRBV6-1 and J usage is TRBJ1-1; D possibly corresponds to TRBD1 (6 bases). Trimming stripped 8 bases from V and 0 bases from J, with 13 bases between. The CDR3 length is 14 residues. Germline V gives CDR1 MNHNS, CDR2 SASEGT.

The chain couples TRBV29-1 to TRBJ2-7; D gene ambiguous. The CDR3 has 13 residues. Trimming cost V 7 bases and J 0 bases, with 13 bases left between them. The V gene's germline CDR1 is SQVTM and CDR2 ANQGSEA. CDR3 amino acids: CSASEQVSYEQYF. The DNA for the CDR3 is TGCAGCGCCTCCGAGCAGGTCTCCTACGAGCAGTACTTC.

This clone appeared once. At one end the junction does not follow the germline gene, possibly because of a read error. The chain has TRBV28 and TRBJ1-2; TRBD1 matches at 8 bases. The CDR3 loop spans 15 amino acids. From germline, CDR1 is MDHEN and CDR2 SYDVKM. The CDR3 DNA reads TGTGCCAGCAGTAGGACAGGGCTAGCTAACTATCGCTACACCTTC. Translating gives CASSRTGLANYRYTF.

CDR3 sequence (DNA): TGTGCCAGCTACGACCCGGGACTAGCGGGAGGCACCTCCTACAATGAGCAGTTCTTC. Amino acid sequence: CASYDPGLAGGTSYNEQFF. The chain uses TRBV2 and TRBJ2-1; 15 bases are a match to TRBD2. The germline gives CDR1 SNHLY, CDR2 FYNNEI. The CDR3 has 19 amino acids. V lost 8 bases to trimming and J lost 0 bases; unmatched junction nucleotides: 11.

This clone appeared once. The rearrangement links TRBV6-4 to TRBJ2-1, with 9 bases lining up with TRBD1. J was trimmed by 4 bases and V by 0 bases; bases with no gene match: 4. Looked up from germline, CDR1 is MRHNA and CDR2 is SNTAGT. This CDR3 is 16 amino acids long. The CDR3 loop is CASSDSRQGGYNEQFF. Written as DNA, the CDR3 is TGTGCCAGCAGTGACTCTCGACAGGGGGGTTACAATGAGCAGTTCTTC.

The gene calls are TRBV28 and TRBJ1-1; TRBD1 matches 9 bases. With V trimmed by 6 bases and J by 5 bases, 4 bases remained unmatched. The CDR3 extends over 13 amino acids. Looked up from germline, CDR1 is MDHEN and CDR2 is SYDVKM. This CDR3 is CASSPGTGTEAFF. The CDR3 coding sequence is TGTGCCAGCAGCCCCGGGACAGGGACTGAAGCTTTCTTT.

The rearrangement uses TRBV18 and TRBJ1-1; no reliable D call. CDR1 is KGHSH and CDR2 is LQKENI in the germline V gene. V lost 4 bases and J lost 4, with 16 bases in between. CDR3 length equals 15 residues. The CDR3 region is CASSLDSSGVTEAFF. The CDR3 DNA sequence: TGTGCCAGCTCACTTGACTCTTCCGGGGTCACTGAAGCTTTCTTT.

This clone was observed a few times. This chain uses TRBV7-8 with TRBJ1-1; 11 bases line up with TRBD1. V trimming: 4 bases; J trimming: 5 bases; junction bases outside the gene matches: 3. This CDR3 contains 14 residues. CDR1 is SGHVS, CDR2 FQNEAQ, per germline. The CDR3 protein is CASSSGTGGTEAFF. The CDR3 DNA reads as TGTGCCAGCAGCTCCGGGACAGGGGGGACTGAAGCTTTCTTT.

The chain carries TRBV4-2 and TRBJ2-7; 10 bases agree with TRBD1. The CDR3 is 15 residues long. V was pared by 2 bases and J by 7 bases, with 8 bases of the junction left unmatched. Germline V gene sequence: CDR1 LGHNA, CDR2 YNFKEQ. The CDR3 coding sequence is TGTGCCAGCAGCCAACCGGGACAGGGGTGGCGGGAGCAGTACTTC. Translation: CASSQPGQGWREQYF.

Comments on this clone: A junction boundary mismatches the germline segment, possibly from a read error. This chain uses TRBV11-2 with TRBJ2-4; D uncertain. Per germline, CDR1 SGHAT and CDR2 FQNNGV. The CDR3 covers 14 residues. CDR3 in amino acids: CASSSPWAKNSQYF. The DNA of the CDR3 is TGTGCCAGCAGCTCCCCTTGGGCCAAAAACAGTCAGTACTTC.

This clone was found once. V usage is TRBV10-3 and J usage is TRBJ1-2; TRBD1 matches 8 bases. V trimming: 2 bases; J trimming: 8 bases; junction bases outside the gene matches: 7. CDR1 is ENHRY and CDR2 is SYGVKD in the germline V gene. This CDR3 is 14 amino acids long. The CDR3: CAISEDRGTGGYTF. The CDR3, as DNA: TGTGCCATCAGTGAGGACAGGGGAACGGGCGGCTACACCTTC.

The gene calls are TRBV6-1 and TRBJ1-5, with 7 bases identical to TRBD1. Trimming removed 3 bases from V and 1 base from J; junction bases left unmatched: 3. CDR3 length equals 15 residues. The germline CDR1 and CDR2 sequences are MNHNS and SASEGT. CDR3 DNA sequence: TGTGCCAGCAGTGACTACAGGGGAAGCAATCAGCCCCAGCATTTT. Protein sequence: CASSDYRGSNQPQHF.

This chain joins TRBV6-6 and TRBJ1-4; D call uncertain. Germline assignment: CDR1 MNHNY and CDR2 SVGAGI (reference sequence). CDR3 length: 11 residues. V dropped 9 bases and J dropped 5 bases, with 7 bases sitting between them. DNA of the CDR3: TGTGCCAGTTTATCGAATGAAAAACTGTTTTTT. Encoded protein: CASLSNEKLFF.

V is TRBV28 and J is TRBJ1-2; D gene ambiguous. CDR1 is MDHEN and CDR2 is SYDVKM in the germline V gene. Trimming took 8 bases from V and 0 from J, leaving 10 bases between them. The CDR3 covers 13 residues. DNA of the CDR3: TGTGCCAGCCACCCTGGAGCTAACTATGGCTACACCTTC. It codes for CASHPGANYGYTF.

The chain couples TRBV14 to TRBJ2-1; TRBD2 matches 12 bases. The CDR3 sequence is 16 residues long. V was clipped by 4 bases and J by 3 bases; unmatched bases: 4. The germline V gene encodes CDR1 SGHDN and CDR2 FVKESK. For the CDR3, the DNA is TGTGCCAGCAGCCCAAGACTAGCGGGAGACTACAATGAGCAGTTCTTC. As protein: CASSPRLAGDYNEQFF. The entire variable domain, with the rest obtained from reference TRBV14 and TRBJ2-1, is as follows: EAGVTQFPSHSVIEKGQTVTLRCDPISGHDNLYWYRRVMGKEIKFLLHFVKESKQDESGMPNNRFLAERTGGTYSTLKVQPAELEDSGVYFCASSPRLAGDYNEQFFGPGTRLTVL.

The chain carries TRBV10-3 and TRBJ2-5, with 11 positions matching TRBD2. Trimming cost V 8 bases and J 0 bases; bases outside gene matches: 5. The CDR3 has 15 residues. The germline CDR1 and CDR2 sequences are ENHRY and SYGVKD. In nucleotides, the CDR3 is TGTGCCATCGGGGGGACTAGCGGAAACCAAGAGACCCAGTACTTC. This encodes CAIGGTSGNQETQYF.

The chain joins TRBV30 to TRBJ1-6; weak D call: TRBD1 (6 bases). The CDR3 sequence is 15 residues long. V was pared by 3 bases and J by 4 bases, with 13 bases between. Germline V lookup: CDR1 GTSNPN, CDR2 SVGIG (reference sequence). The DNA of the CDR3 is TGTGCCTGGAGAATAGCGACAGGATATAATTCACCCCTCCACTTT. Translating gives CAWRIATGYNSPLHF. The full variable domain, its missing parts supplied by reference TRBV30 and TRBJ1-6, is SQTIHQWPATLVQPVGSPLSLECTVEGTSNPNLYWYRQAAGRGLQLLFYSVGIGQISSEVPQNLSASRPQDRQFILSSKKLLLSDSGFYLCAWRIATGYNSPLHFGNGTRLTVT.

The chain has TRBV27 and TRBJ2-1; TRBD2 matches at 7 bases. This CDR3 has 15 amino acids. Germline assignment: CDR1 MNHEY and CDR2 SMNVEV (reference sequence). Trimming cost V 3 bases and J 7 bases; bases outside gene matches: 9. DNA for the CDR3: TGTGCCAGCAGTTTCTGGGCGGGAGTGGTGAATGAGCAGTTCTTC. This codes for CASSFWAGVVNEQFF.